A single sample gave rise to the 2 T cell receptor beta chains below, sequenced in a study of blood T cell repertoires in COVID-19. Produced via immunoSEQ multiplex PCR; TCRdb's table is partial and in-frame only. In the table there are about 59,000 clones, more than 60% of which are singletons. Sequenced material: peripheral blood. The receptors stem from a woman between 70 and 85 years old with acute or convalescent COVID-19.

The chain carries TRBV6-6 and TRBJ2-3; 10 bases are shared with TRBD1. Germline V CDR1 and CDR2: MNHNY, SVGAGI (reference sequence). This CDR3 comprises 15 residues. V trimming: 6 bases; J trimming: 2 bases; junction bases outside the gene matches: 5. The chain's CDR3 is CASRLDRGVTDTQYF. The CDR3 bases are TGTGCCAGCAGACTGGACAGGGGGGTCACAGATACGCAGTATTTT.

The V call is TRBV2, the J call TRBJ1-5; D perhaps matches TRBD1 (6 bases). Trimming shortened V by 6 bases and J by 7 bases, and 16 bases separated the two germline ends. The CDR3 is 14 residues long. Germline V gene data show CDR1 as SNHLY and CDR2 as FYNNEI. Written as DNA, the CDR3 is TGTGCCAGCAGCTTATCTACAGGGATACAGCCCCAGCATTTT. This codes for CASSLSTGIQPQHF.